A selection of T cell receptor beta chains follows, all from one sample in a study of shared clonotypes between healthy human individuals. Assay: immunoSEQ multiplex PCR; the TCRdb copy retains only in-frame clones and omits some. The table includes 640,000 or so clones, about three quarters detected once. Sequencing was done on a sample of memory CD4+ T cells sorted from blood. The origin of the receptors is a woman aged 30 to 39 in good health. CDR3s include the opening cysteine and the closing phenylalanine or tryptophan. The order of the fields is V gene, clone size, D gene, J gene, CDR3 DNA, CDR3 protein. D genes are given only for firm matches. Size tells how often a clone was seen (once, few, many) or the class of an expanded clone, and some rows leave it out.

TRBV28	-	TRBD2	TRBJ2-4	TGTGCCAGCAGCCTAGCGGGAGGTCCCATTCAGTACTTC	CASSLAGGPIQYF
TRBV25-1	-	-	TRBJ2-7	TGTGCCAGTGGGGGACACAGCTCCTACGAGCAGTACTTC	CASGGHSSYEQYF
TRBV18	-	-	TRBJ2-7	TGTGCCAGCTCAACCCCCCAGGGGTTCTACGAGCAGTACTTC	CASSTPQGFYEQYF
TRBV7-9	many	-	TRBJ2-1	TGTGCCAGCAGCTTTCCAGTGTACAGGAATGAGCAGTTCTTC	CASSFPVYRNEQFF
TRBV28	-	TRBD2	TRBJ2-1	TGTGCCATTAAGCGGGGTAGCTCCTACAATGAGCAGTTCTTC	CAIKRGSSYNEQFF
TRBV5-1	-	-	TRBJ1-1	TGCGCCAGCACCCCCTTACAGAGTGGGAAGACTGAAGCTTTCTTT	CASTPLQSGKTEAFF
TRBV5-6	-	-	TRBJ2-7	TGTGCCAGCAGCCGGGTGGCAGTTTCCTACGAGCAGTACTTC	CASSRVAVSYEQYF
TRBV11-3	few	TRBD1	TRBJ2-1	TGTGCCAGCAGCTTAGATGGGGGGACAGGGGGATACAATGAGCAGTTCTTC	CASSLDGGTGGYNEQFF
TRBV6-6	-	TRBD1	TRBJ1-1	TGTGCCAGCAGAAGGGACAGGAACACTGAAGCTTTCTTT	CASRRDRNTEAFF
TRBV4-2	few	TRBD1	TRBJ1-1	TGTGCCAGCAGCAAGGGACAGGGGGACACTGAAGCTTTCTTT	CASSKGQGDTEAFF
TRBV5-1	-	TRBD2	TRBJ2-1	TGCGCCAGCAGCTTGGCCGGTCATACGATACAGACTAGCGGGAGTGTCTTC	CASSLAGHTIQTSGSVF
TRBV18	-	-	TRBJ2-5	TGTGCCAGCTCACCACCGTCCAGCCAAGAGACCCAGTACTTC	CASSPPSSQETQYF
TRBV29-1	-	-	TRBJ2-5	TGCAGCGCCGGTCCGGTGGGAGGAAACCAAGAGACCCAGTACTTC	CSAGPVGGNQETQYF
TRBV5-8	-	-	TRBJ1-4	TGTGCCAGCAGTAAAACAGGGTCGGCTAATGAAAAACTGTTTTTT	CASSKTGSANEKLFF
TRBV5-4	-	TRBD1	TRBJ2-5	TGTGCCAGCAGCTTTGGCTCAGGGGGTGGAGAGACCCAGTACTTC	CASSFGSGGGETQYF
TRBV2	-	TRBD1	TRBJ1-1	TGTGCCAGCAGTGAAGGCCAGGGGGCGGTCACTGAAGCTTTCTTT	CASSEGQGAVTEAFF
TRBV27	few	-	TRBJ1-4	TGTGCCAGCAGTTTTTTCCAGGGGACTCCAGGCGCAAAACTGTTTTTT	CASSFFQGTPGAKLFF
TRBV6-5	-	-	TRBJ2-7	TGTGCCAGCAGGCCTTCCGGGACGGCGTCCTACGAGCAGTACTTC	CASRPSGTASYEQYF
TRBV4-2	-	TRBD1	TRBJ1-2	TGTGCCAGCAGCACAGGCGGAACAGGGGCAAACTATGGCTACACCTTC	CASSTGGTGANYGYTF
TRBV28	once	-	TRBJ1-5	TGTGCCAGCAGCCCGATTGGGGTTGTTTACAGTCAGCCCCAGCATTTT	CASSPIGVVYSQPQHF
TRBV11-2	-	-	TRBJ1-2	TGTGCCAGCAGCCTCAGTCCGGTAGCTAACTATGGCTACACCTTC	CASSLSPVANYGYTF
TRBV5-1	-	-	TRBJ2-7	TGCGCCAGCAGCCCCCAGGGTGACTTCTACGAGCAGTACTTC	CASSPQGDFYEQYF
TRBV11-2	-	TRBD2	TRBJ2-1	TGTGCCAGCAGCCCGGGACTAGCGGGGGCCCAGAGTCAGTTCTTC	CASSPGLAGAQSQFF
TRBV27	-	-	TRBJ2-2	TGTGCCAGCAGTCCTCGGGACCTAACGGGAGGGGAGCTGTTTTTT	CASSPRDLTGGELFF
TRBV10-3	-	TRBD1	TRBJ1-2	TGTGCCATTTCCCGGGACAGGGAGGCCTATGGCTACACCTTC	CAISRDREAYGYTF
TRBV2	-	TRBD1	TRBJ2-1	TGTGCCAGCAGTGTGCAGGGGGCCGTTGAGCAGTTCTTC	CASSVQGAVEQFF
TRBV6-5	-	-	TRBJ1-5	TGTGCCAGCAGTTACTCGATGAGCAATCAGCCCCAGCATTTT	CASSYSMSNQPQHF
TRBV7-2	-	-	TRBJ2-7	TGTGCCAGCAGCCAAGAGCAGACGGACTCAGGGAGTGAGCAGTACTTC	CASSQEQTDSGSEQYF
TRBV6-6	few	TRBD1	TRBJ1-2	TGTGCCAGCAGTACACAACAGGGGGACTATGGCTACACCTTC	CASSTQQGDYGYTF
TRBV28	-	TRBD2	TRBJ2-7	TGTGCCAGCAGTGAAACTAGCGGCCGATTCGAGCAGTACTTC	CASSETSGRFEQYF
TRBV28	-	-	TRBJ2-2	TGTGCCAGCAGTTTGGGGCCTTTTTCGACAGAAAACACCGGGGAGCTGTTTTTT	CASSLGPFSTENTGELFF
TRBV2	-	-	TRBJ2-3	TGTGCCAGCAGTGCCCTAGCGAGTAGGGCAGATACGCAGTATTTT	CASSALASRADTQYF
TRBV2	many	-	TRBJ2-7	TGTGCCAGTGCCGGGACAGCGGGATTCGAGCAGTACTTC	CASAGTAGFEQYF
TRBV11-2	-	TRBD1	TRBJ1-3	TGTGCCAGCAGCTCGGGACAGGGTAACACCATATATTTT	CASSSGQGNTIYF
TRBV7-3	-	-	TRBJ2-5	TGTGCCAGCAGCTTAAGGGTTCGAGAGACCCAGTACTTC	CASSLRVRETQYF
TRBV10-2	-	-	TRBJ2-2	TGCGCCAGCACCCCGTCAGCTCTCACCGGGGAGCTGTTTTTT	CASTPSALTGELFF
TRBV11-2	-	TRBD2	TRBJ2-1	TGTGCCAGCAGCCCAATGGGCGTAGCGGGCAAATTAAACAATGAGCAGTTCTTC	CASSPMGVAGKLNNEQFF
TRBV18	once	TRBD1	TRBJ2-7	TGTGCCAGCTCACCTCTGAGGGGACAGGGGGCGCGGTCGTACGAGCAGTACTTC	CASSPLRGQGARSYEQYF
TRBV10-3	-	-	TRBJ1-5	TGTGCCATCAGTGATTTTTCAGGGTACCAGGCCCAGCATTTT	CAISDFSGYQAQHF
TRBV18	few	-	TRBJ2-7	TGTGCCAGCTCACTAGGGGAAACCTACGAGCAGTACTTC	CASSLGETYEQYF
TRBV10-3	-	TRBD1	TRBJ2-7	TGTGCCATCAGGGGACGACAGGGCTACGAGCAGTACTTC	CAIRGRQGYEQYF
TRBV11-2	once	-	TRBJ1-1	TGTGCCAGCAGCTTAATTCAGGGGACTGAAGCTTTCTTT	CASSLIQGTEAFF
TRBV27	-	-	TRBJ2-7	TGTGCCAGCATGAGCGGCGCTGCGGACTCCTACGAGCAGTACTTC	CASMSGAADSYEQYF
TRBV10-3	once	TRBD1	TRBJ2-6	TGTGCCATCAAGGGGGCAAGCTCTGGGGCCAACGTCCTGACTTTC	CAIKGASSGANVLTF
TRBV19	-	TRBD1	TRBJ2-5	TGTGCCAGTAGCCTGGACAGGGTAACGCGAGAGACCCAGTACTTC	CASSLDRVTRETQYF
TRBV28	-	-	TRBJ1-5	TGTGCCAGCAGTTTCCCCCCAGGGATCAATCAGCCCCAGCATTTT	CASSFPPGINQPQHF
TRBV2	-	-	TRBJ1-4	TGTGCCAGCAGAGTGATTGAAAAACTGTTTTTT	CASRVIEKLFF
TRBV10-2	-	-	TRBJ1-2	TGCGCCAGCAGTCTAGAGGGGGGGGGCCTCGGCGGCTACACCTTC	CASSLEGGGLGGYTF
TRBV18	-	TRBD2	TRBJ2-1	TGTGCCAGCTCACCATTACCCCCCGCGGGAGGGCCGGGCGATGAGCAGTTCTTC	CASSPLPPAGGPGDEQFF
TRBV11-2	-	-	TRBJ2-1	TGTGCCAGCAGCTACCCCTCCGACGGCGATGAGCAGTTCTTC	CASSYPSDGDEQFF
TRBV7-3	-	-	TRBJ2-7	TGTGCCAGCAGCCGTCGACTGAGTGCGGAGCAGTACTTC	CASSRRLSAEQYF
TRBV5-1	-	TRBD1	TRBJ1-4	TGCGCCAGCAGACAGGACAGGGGAGGAAAACTGTTTTTT	CASRQDRGGKLFF